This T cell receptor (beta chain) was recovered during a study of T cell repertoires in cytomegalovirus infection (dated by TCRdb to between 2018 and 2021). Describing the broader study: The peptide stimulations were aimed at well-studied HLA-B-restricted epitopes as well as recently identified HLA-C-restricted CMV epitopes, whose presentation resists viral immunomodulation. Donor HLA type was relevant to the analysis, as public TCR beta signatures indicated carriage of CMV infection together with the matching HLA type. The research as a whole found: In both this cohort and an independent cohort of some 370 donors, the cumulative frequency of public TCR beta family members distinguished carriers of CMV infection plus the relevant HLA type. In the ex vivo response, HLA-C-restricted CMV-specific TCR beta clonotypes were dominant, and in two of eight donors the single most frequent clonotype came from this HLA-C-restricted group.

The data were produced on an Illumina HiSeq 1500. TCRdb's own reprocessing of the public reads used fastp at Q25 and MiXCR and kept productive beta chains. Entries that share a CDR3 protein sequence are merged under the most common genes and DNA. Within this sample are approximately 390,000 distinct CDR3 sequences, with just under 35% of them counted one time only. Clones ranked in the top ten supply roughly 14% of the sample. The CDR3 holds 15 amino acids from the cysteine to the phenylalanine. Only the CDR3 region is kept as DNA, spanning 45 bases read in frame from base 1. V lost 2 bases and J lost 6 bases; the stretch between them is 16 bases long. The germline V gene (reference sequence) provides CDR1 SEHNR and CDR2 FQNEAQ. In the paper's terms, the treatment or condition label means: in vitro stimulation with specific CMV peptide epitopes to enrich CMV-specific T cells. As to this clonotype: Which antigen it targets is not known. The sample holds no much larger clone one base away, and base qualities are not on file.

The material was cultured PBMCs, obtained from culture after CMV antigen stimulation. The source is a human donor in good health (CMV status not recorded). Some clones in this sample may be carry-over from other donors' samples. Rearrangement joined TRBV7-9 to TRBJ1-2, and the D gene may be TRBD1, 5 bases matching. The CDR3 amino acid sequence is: CASSLISGAPNGYTF. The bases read TGTGCCAGCAGCTTAATTTCTGGGGCGCCGAATGGCTACACCTTC.